Reported below is one TCR beta chain. Its antigen is not known. Each of the donors was a healthy bone marrow donor. These data come from a study of cytomegalovirus exposure and HLA in healthy donors. Study summary: Most genotyped donors, roughly 80% of 398, had Caucasian-associated genetic ancestry.

Study observations and caveats: A later analysis linked 16,951 TCR beta sequences to HLA alleles at 0.05 false discovery rate. The authors excluded some V segments, including TRBV6-2 and TRBV6-3, as indistinguishable.

Germline CDR1 is SGHRS and CDR2 is YFSETQ. Trimming cost V 4 bases and J 3 bases; bases outside gene matches: 10. The CDR3 consists of 16 residues. 13 Jbeta primers and 60 Vbeta primers were used for the PCR. Sequenced by immunoSEQ multiplex PCR; TCRdb stores in-frame clones only, minus some. This sample carries about 160,000 clones, more than 75% of them seen once, and the ten largest clones take around a tenth. The clonotype was recovered from a man between 18 and 29 years old in good health and CMV-seropositive. The specimen sequenced was PBMCs. The chain is built from TRBV5-1 and TRBJ2-7; TRBD2 aligns across 10 bases. The CDR3 region has the DNA TGCGCCAGCAGCCCAGTCAGCGGGAGGGCCTACTACGAGCAGTACTTC. It yields the protein CASSPVSGRAYYEQYF.